These 23 T cell receptor beta chains were sequenced from one sample in a study of blood T cell repertoires in COVID-19. The method was immunoSEQ multiplex PCR; TCRdb's version includes in-frame clones alone and lacks a portion of them. The sample carries some 250,000 clones, 80% to 90% recorded once. The sample consisted of peripheral blood. These receptors were obtained from a man aged 40-50 years with active or convalescent COVID-19.

This chain links TRBV10-3 with TRBJ1-1; TRBD1 agrees at 7 bases. CDR3 length: 13 residues. From germline, CDR1 is ENHRY and CDR2 SYGVKD. The V segment lost 11 bases and the J segment 0 bases; nucleotides outside the gene matches: 6. CDR3 DNA sequence: TGTGCCGTTACGGGACAGATGAACACTGAAGCTTTCTTT. This gives the protein CAVTGQMNTEAFF.

The V gene is TRBV5-1, the J gene TRBJ1-2; 9 nucleotides align to TRBD1. The ends lost 3 bases at V and 10 bases at J; junction bases unmatched: 10. Germline lookup yields CDR1 SGHRS and CDR2 YFSETQ. This CDR3 is 14 amino acids long. The CDR3 DNA is TGCGCCAGCAGCTCCTCCCCGGGACAGGGCGCCTACACCTTC. The encoded protein is CASSSSPGQGAYTF.

A remark on this clone: An end of the junction does not agree with germline; a read error may underlie this. The chain joins TRBV7-7 to TRBJ2-2; no clear D. In germline, CDR1 is SSHAT, CDR2 FNYEAQ (reference sequence). CDR3 length: 14 residues. CDR3 nucleotides: TGTGCTAGCAGCTTCGAGGCGAACACCGGGGAGCTGTTTTTT. This sequence encodes CASSFEANTGELFF. The full variable domain, in which reference TRBV7-7 and TRBJ2-2 provide the parts outside the CDR3, is GAGVSQSPRYKVTKRGQDVTLRCDPISSHATLYWYQQALGQGPEFLTYFNYEAQPDKSGLPSDRFSAERPEGSISTLTIQRTEQRDSAMYRCASSFEANTGELFFGEGSRLTVL.

The gene calls are TRBV24-1 and TRBJ2-1; 7 nucleotides agree with TRBD1. Germline loops: CDR1 KGHDR, CDR2 SFDVKD. CDR3 length: 14 amino acids. Trimming at V came to 1 base and at J to 15 bases, leaving 11 bases not matched to a gene. CDR3: CATSDFPPGTARFF. The CDR3, as DNA: TGTGCCACCAGTGATTTCCCCCCCGGGACAGCGAGGTTCTTC.

The CDR3 nucleotides are TGTGCCAGCAGTTATGCCGGGACAGGGTCACGCAATGGCTACACCTTC. It yields the protein CASSYAGTGSRNGYTF. V gene TRBV6-5 combines with J gene TRBJ1-2, with TRBD1 matching 9 bases. V dropped 3 bases and J dropped 6; count of bases not matched to a gene: 11. This CDR3 has 16 residues. From germline, CDR1 is MNHEY and CDR2 SVGAGI.

The chain carries TRBV5-1 and TRBJ1-1; the D is unclear. This CDR3 region has 14 residues. V dropped 2 bases and J dropped 0 bases, with 8 bases sitting between them. Germline CDR1 reads SGHRS; CDR2 reads YFSETQ. CDR3: CASSFGAMNTEAFF. The CDR3 region has the DNA TGCGCCAGCAGCTTCGGTGCCATGAACACTGAAGCTTTCTTT.

The chain has TRBV2 and TRBJ1-5; 11 bases match TRBD1. This CDR3 is built from 17 residues. With 5 bases clipped from V and 4 bases from J, the junction kept 10 bases outside the gene matches. Germline V gives CDR1 SNHLY, CDR2 FYNNEI. This CDR3 reads CASSTRPGQGVNQPQHF. CDR3 DNA: TGTGCCAGCAGTACTCGCCCGGGACAGGGGGTTAATCAGCCCCAGCATTTT.

The chain has TRBV5-1 and TRBJ2-1; 7 bases are a match to TRBD1. This CDR3 has 14 amino acids. Trimming removed 7 bases from V and 2 bases from J; junction bases left unmatched: 6. Germline values: CDR1 SGHRS, CDR2 YFSETQ. The CDR3 DNA follows: TGCGCCAGCCAAGGACAGGTCGCCTACAATGAGCAGTTCTTC. Amino acids: CASQGQVAYNEQFF.

The chain uses TRBV2 and TRBJ2-5; 8 bases align to TRBD1. CDR1 SNHLY and CDR2 FYNNEI come from the germline V gene. V lost 9 bases and J lost 4; bases outside the gene matches: 4. This CDR3 comprises 12 residues. This chain's CDR3 is CASGQGGETQYF. As DNA, the CDR3 is TGTGCCAGTGGACAGGGAGGAGAGACCCAGTACTTC.

The chain is built from TRBV27 and TRBJ2-7, with 8 bases fitting TRBD2. Germline V gives CDR1 MNHEY, CDR2 SMNVEV (reference sequence). The CDR3 runs to 14 residues. The trim removed 7 bases at V and 6 bases at J, leaving 11 bases unmatched. The chain's CDR3 is CASTSIRRGGEQYF. The CDR3, as DNA: TGTGCCAGCACCTCAATCCGACGGGGGGGCGAGCAGTACTTC.

V gene TRBV28 combines with J gene TRBJ1-4; D not certain. Germline loops: CDR1 MDHEN, CDR2 SYDVKM. The ends were cut back, 8 bases at V and 7 bases at J, with 5 bases in the middle. The CDR3 runs 10 residues. For the CDR3, the DNA is TGTGCCAGCGGGAGTGAAAAACTGTTTTTT. This encodes CASGSEKLFF.

V and J are TRBV6-5 and TRBJ1-4; no clear D gene. The CDR3 spans 11 residues. Trimming cost V 5 bases and J 7 bases, with 5 bases left between them. The germline V gene encodes CDR1 MNHEY and CDR2 SVGAGI. CDR3 sequence (DNA): TGTGCCAGCAGTCCGAGTGAAAAACTGTTTTTT. Translation gives CASSPSEKLFF.

This clone has only a few counts. This chain uses TRBV12-5 with TRBJ2-2; 12 bases are shared with TRBD1. Germline lookup yields CDR1 LGHNT and CDR2 FRNRAP. Losses at the gene ends were 4 bases for V and 6 bases for J; bases not matched to a gene: 9. The CDR3 loop spans 17 amino acids. The CDR3, as DNA: TGTGCTAGTGGTTCGGGACAGGGGGCGTTTTCCGCCGGGGAGCTGTTTTTT. Amino acid sequence: CASGSGQGAFSAGELFF. Looking up the rest from reference TRBV12-5 and TRBJ2-2 gives the full variable domain: DARVTQTPRHKVTEMGQEVTMRCQPILGHNTVFWYRQTMMQGLELLAYFRNRAPLDDSGMPKDRFSAEMPDATLATLKIQPSEPRDSAVYFCASGSGQGAFSAGELFFGEGSRLTVL.

The rearrangement joins TRBV7-2 to TRBJ2-7, with no clear D. V was cut by 5 bases and J by 5 bases, with 10 bases left in between. The V gene's germline CDR1 is SGHTA and CDR2 FQGNSA. The CDR3 has 12 amino acids. Written as DNA, the CDR3 is TGTGCCAGCAGCCCCCCGTCAGACGAGCAGTACTTC. Translated, it gives CASSPPSDEQYF.

The CDR3 nucleotides are TGTGCTAGTGGTACCGGACAGGGAGATCAGCCCCAGCATTTT. Its translation is CASGTGQGDQPQHF. This chain joins TRBV12-5 and TRBJ1-5; 8 positions match TRBD1. V was clipped by 5 bases and J by 5 bases; unmatched bases: 5. The V gene's germline CDR1 is LGHNT and CDR2 FRNRAP. This CDR3 has 14 amino acids.

This clone was seen only a few times. The chain links TRBV2 to TRBJ1-6; unclear D gene. V lost 4 bases and J 7 bases, leaving 11 bases between the germline ends. This CDR3 has 14 amino acids. The germline gives CDR1 SNHLY, CDR2 FYNNEI. The CDR3: CASSGTSLNSPLHF. The CDR3 DNA reads as TGTGCCAGCAGTGGGACTTCTCTCAATTCACCCCTCCACTTT.

This chain links TRBV10-2 with TRBJ1-2; 10 bases align to TRBD1. The CDR3 covers 15 residues. Per the germline V gene, CDR1 is WSHSY and CDR2 is SAAADI. Trimming at V came to 6 bases and at J to 2 bases, leaving 6 bases not matched to a gene. In DNA, the CDR3 is TGCGCCAGCAGAGGGACAGGGGACCAGAACTATGGCTACACCTTC. Translated: CASRGTGDQNYGYTF.

The V and J genes are TRBV5-1 and TRBJ2-7; TRBD1 matches 8 bases. Trimming cost V 4 bases and J 5 bases; bases outside gene matches: 11. The CDR3 covers 15 residues. Germline V lookup: CDR1 SGHRS, CDR2 YFSETQ. CDR3 bases: TGCGCCAGCAGCAAAGCGGACAGGGAGCGTGACGAGCAGTACTTC. It is translated as CASSKADRERDEQYF.

The genes are TRBV11-3 and TRBJ2-2; 11 nucleotides align to TRBD2. Germline lookup yields CDR1 SGHNT and CDR2 YENEEA. After removal of 7 bases from V and 2 bases from J, the junction contained 12 bases not matched to a gene. This CDR3 has 18 amino acids. The CDR3: CASTPSRLAGKNTGELFF. CDR3 coding DNA: TGTGCCAGCACCCCATCACGACTAGCGGGGAAAAACACCGGGGAGCTGTTTTTT.

The rearrangement joins TRBV5-1 to TRBJ2-5; D unclear. Germline values: CDR1 SGHRS, CDR2 YFSETQ. With 0 bases removed from V and 5 bases from J, the gap between germline ends came to 14 bases. The CDR3 contains 15 residues. CDR3 in amino acids: CASSLGQLEEETQYF. The CDR3 DNA reads as TGCGCCAGCAGCTTGGGGCAGCTTGAGGAGGAGACCCAGTACTTC.

This chain connects TRBV4-3 to TRBJ2-1; D ambiguous. V lost 5 bases to trimming and J lost 4 bases, with 9 bases between them. CDR3 length: 13 residues. Germline assignment: CDR1 LGHNA and CDR2 YSLEER. In DNA form, the CDR3 reads TGCGCCAGCAGCGCGACCGGGTACAATGAGCAGTTCTTC. Protein: CASSATGYNEQFF.

The chain recombines TRBV24-1 with TRBJ2-5; 12 positions agree with TRBD1. Germline V CDR1 and CDR2: KGHDR, SFDVKD. This CDR3 is 17 amino acids long. Trimming took 0 bases from V and 5 from J; bases not matched to a gene: 6. The CDR3 spells CATSDLRGTGGRETQYF. The CDR3 DNA sequence: TGTGCCACCAGTGATTTGAGGGGGACAGGGGGCCGGGAGACCCAGTACTTC.

This chain links TRBV7-2 with TRBJ1-5; 7 bases are a match to TRBD1. V lost 3 bases to trimming and J lost 1 base; unmatched junction nucleotides: 6. This CDR3 region has 16 residues. The germline CDR1 and CDR2 sequences are SGHTA and FQGNSA. The CDR3, as DNA: TGTGCCAGCAGCTTCGACAGGGCCGGGAGCAATCAGCCCCAGCATTTT. Encoded protein: CASSFDRAGSNQPQHF. Variable domain in full (rest from reference TRBV7-2 and TRBJ1-5): GAGVSQSPSNKVTEKGKDVELRCDPISGHTALYWYRQSLGQGLEFLIYFQGNSAPDKSGLPSDRFSAERTGGSVSTLTIQRTQQEDSAVYLCASSFDRAGSNQPQHFGDGTRLSIL.